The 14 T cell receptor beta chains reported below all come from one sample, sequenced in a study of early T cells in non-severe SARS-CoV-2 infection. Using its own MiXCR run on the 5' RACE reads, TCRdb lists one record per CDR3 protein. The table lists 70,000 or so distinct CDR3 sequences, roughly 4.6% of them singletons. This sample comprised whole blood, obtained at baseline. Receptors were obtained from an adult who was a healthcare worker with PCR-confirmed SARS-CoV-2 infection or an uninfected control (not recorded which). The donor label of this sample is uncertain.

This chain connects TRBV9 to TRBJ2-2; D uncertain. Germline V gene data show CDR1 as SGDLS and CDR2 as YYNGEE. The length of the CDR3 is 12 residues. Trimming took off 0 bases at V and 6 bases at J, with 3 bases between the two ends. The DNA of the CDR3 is TGTGCCAGCAGCGTAGATTCCGGGGAGCTGTTTTTT. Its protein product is CASSVDSGELFF.

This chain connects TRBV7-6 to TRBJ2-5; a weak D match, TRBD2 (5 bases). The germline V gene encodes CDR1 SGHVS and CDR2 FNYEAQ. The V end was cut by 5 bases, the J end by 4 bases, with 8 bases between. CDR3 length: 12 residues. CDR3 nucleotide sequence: TGTGCCAGCAGCCGGACTCGAGAGACCCAGTACTTC. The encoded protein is CASSRTRETQYF. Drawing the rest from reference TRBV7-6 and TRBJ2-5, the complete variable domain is GAGVSQSPRYKVTKRGQDVALRCDPISGHVSLYWYRQALGQGPEFLTYFNYEAQQDKSGLPNDRFSAERPEGSISTLTIQRTEQRDSAMYRCASSRTRETQYFGPGTRLLVL.

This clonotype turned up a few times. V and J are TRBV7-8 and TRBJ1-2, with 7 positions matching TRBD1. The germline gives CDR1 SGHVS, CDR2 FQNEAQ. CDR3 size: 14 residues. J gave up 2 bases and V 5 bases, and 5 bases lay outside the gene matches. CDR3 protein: CASSNRDSNYGYTF. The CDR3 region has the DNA TGTGCCAGCAGCAACCGGGACAGCAACTATGGCTACACCTTC.

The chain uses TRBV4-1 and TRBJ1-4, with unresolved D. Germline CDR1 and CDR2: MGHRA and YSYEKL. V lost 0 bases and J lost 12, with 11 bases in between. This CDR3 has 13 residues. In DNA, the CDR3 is TGCGCCAGCAGCCAAGACCTGGTGGGAGAACTGTTTTTT. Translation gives CASSQDLVGELFF.

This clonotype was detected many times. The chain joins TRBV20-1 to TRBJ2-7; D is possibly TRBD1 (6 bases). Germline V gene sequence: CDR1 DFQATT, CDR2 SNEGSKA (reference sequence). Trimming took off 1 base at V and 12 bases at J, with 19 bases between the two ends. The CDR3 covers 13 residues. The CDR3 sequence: CSARGGGTGRAYF. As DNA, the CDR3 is TGCAGTGCTAGAGGAGGGGGAACGGGAAGAGCGTACTTC.

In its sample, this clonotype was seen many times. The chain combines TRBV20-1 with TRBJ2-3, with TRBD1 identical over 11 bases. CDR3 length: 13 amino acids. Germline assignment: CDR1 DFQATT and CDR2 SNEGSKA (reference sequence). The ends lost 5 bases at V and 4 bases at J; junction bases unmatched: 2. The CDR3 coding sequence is TGCAGTGCTGGGACAGGGGGAGCAGATACGCAGTATTTT. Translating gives CSAGTGGADTQYF.

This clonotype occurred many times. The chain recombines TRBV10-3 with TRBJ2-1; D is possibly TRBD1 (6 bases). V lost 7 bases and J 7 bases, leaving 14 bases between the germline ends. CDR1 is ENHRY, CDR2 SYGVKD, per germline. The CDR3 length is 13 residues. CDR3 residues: CAINLDRGNEQFF. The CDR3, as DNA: TGTGCCATCAACCTGGACAGAGGGAATGAGCAGTTCTTC.

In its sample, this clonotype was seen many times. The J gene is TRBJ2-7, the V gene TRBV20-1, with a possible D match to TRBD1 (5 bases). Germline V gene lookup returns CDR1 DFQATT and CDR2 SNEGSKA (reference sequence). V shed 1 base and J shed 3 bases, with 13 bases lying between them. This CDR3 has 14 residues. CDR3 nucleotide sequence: TGCAGTGCTAGAGGACAGCCAAAGAACTACGAGCAGTACTTC. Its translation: CSARGQPKNYEQYF.

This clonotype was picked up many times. CDR3 coding DNA: TGCAGCGTTGAAAAATGGTTACAGGAAGGTTTCAATGAGCAGTTCTTC. This encodes CSVEKWLQEGFNEQFF. This rearrangement joins TRBV29-1 to TRBJ2-1; D might be TRBD1 (5 bases). Germline CDR1 reads SQVTM; CDR2 reads ANQGSEA. This CDR3 contains 16 residues. V was cut by 2 bases and J by 6 bases, with 20 bases left in between.

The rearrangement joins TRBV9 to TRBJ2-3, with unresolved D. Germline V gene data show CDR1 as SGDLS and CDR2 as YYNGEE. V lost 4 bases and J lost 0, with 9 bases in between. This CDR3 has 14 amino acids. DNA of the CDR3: TGTGCCAGCAGCCCGTCGGGTAGCACAGATACGCAGTATTTT. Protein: CASSPSGSTDTQYF.

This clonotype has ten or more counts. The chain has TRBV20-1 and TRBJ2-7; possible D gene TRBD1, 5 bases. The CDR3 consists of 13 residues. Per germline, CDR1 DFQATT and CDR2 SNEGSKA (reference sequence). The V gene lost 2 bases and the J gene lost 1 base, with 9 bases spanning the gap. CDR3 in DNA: TGCAGTGCTAGACATCAGGGTTCCTACGAGCAGTACTTC. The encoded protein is CSARHQGSYEQYF.

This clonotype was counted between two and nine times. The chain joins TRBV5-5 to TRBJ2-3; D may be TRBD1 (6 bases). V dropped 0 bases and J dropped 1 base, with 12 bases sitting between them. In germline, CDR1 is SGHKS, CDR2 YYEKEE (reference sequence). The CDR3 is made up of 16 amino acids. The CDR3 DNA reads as TGTGCCAGCAGCTTGGAGGTCAGGGGAGGCACAGATACGCAGTATTTT. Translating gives CASSLEVRGGTDTQYF.

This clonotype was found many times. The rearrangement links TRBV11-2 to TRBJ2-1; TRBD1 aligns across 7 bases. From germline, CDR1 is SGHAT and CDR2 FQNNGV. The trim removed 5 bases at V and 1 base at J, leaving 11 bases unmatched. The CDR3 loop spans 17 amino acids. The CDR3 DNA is TGTGCCAGCAGCCTCCCCGGGACAGAAGGTTCCTACAATGAGCAGTTCTTC. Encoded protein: CASSLPGTEGSYNEQFF.

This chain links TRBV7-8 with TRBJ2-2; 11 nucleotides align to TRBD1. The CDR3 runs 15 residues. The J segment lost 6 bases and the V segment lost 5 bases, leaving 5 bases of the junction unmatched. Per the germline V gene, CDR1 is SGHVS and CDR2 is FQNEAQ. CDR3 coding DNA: TGTGCCAGCAGCCCCTGGGACAGGGGGGCCGGGGAGCTGTTTTTT. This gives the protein CASSPWDRGAGELFF.